Listed below are T cell receptor beta chains from one sample, sequenced in a study of T cell responses to AZD1222 COVID-19 vaccine. The table came from immunoSEQ multiplex PCR; TCRdb's copy has only in-frame clones and leaves some out. The sample lists some 130,000 clones, 65% to 90% occurring once. The sample in question was peripheral blood, obtained on day 0 of AZD1222 vaccination. These receptors all come from an adult in good health. The CDR3 runs from the conserved cysteine through the conserved F or W. A D gene is named only where the DNA matches it firmly. Some rows have no size entry. The others give once, few or many, or a class for an expanded clone.

TGTGCCAGCAGTTTAGAGGGGAGGAGGACTGAAGCTTTCTTT	CASSLEGRRTEAFF	-	-	TRBV27	TRBJ1-1
TGCGCCAGCAGCTGGGAGGGCTCGGGGGAGACCCAGTACTTC	CASSWEGSGETQYF	TRBD2	-	TRBV5-1	TRBJ2-5
TGTGCCAGCAGCGCCAGTGAGGCCAAAAACATTCAGTACTTC	CASSASEAKNIQYF	-	-	TRBV11-3	TRBJ2-4
TGTGCCAGCAGCCTCAGGGGATCCCCTCGCGAGCAGTACTTC	CASSLRGSPREQYF	-	-	TRBV6-2/TRBV6-3	TRBJ2-7
TGTGCCAGCAGCGTAGGTGACAGCCAAGAGACCCAGTACTTC	CASSVGDSQETQYF	-	-	TRBV9	TRBJ2-5
TGTGCCAGCAGGTCGGATTGGTACGAGCAGTACTTC	CASRSDWYEQYF	-	few	TRBV2	TRBJ2-7
TGTGCCAGCAGTGAACCGACATCCTACGAGCAGTACTTC	CASSEPTSYEQYF	-	-	TRBV2	TRBJ2-7
TGTGCCAGTAGTATAGATCTTAGGGATCGACAGCAGCCCCAGCATTTT	CASSIDLRDRQQPQHF	-	-	TRBV19	TRBJ1-5
TGTGCCAGCTCGGACCAAGCGGGGGCGGGAGATACGCAGTATTTT	CASSDQAGAGDTQYF	TRBD2	few	TRBV18	TRBJ2-3
TGTGCCAGCAATACAGGGGGCGGAAATCAGCCCCAGCATTTT	CASNTGGGNQPQHF	TRBD1	-	TRBV9	TRBJ1-5
TGTGCCAGCAGCAGGGACCGAGGAGGCGAGCAGTACTTC	CASSRDRGGEQYF	-	-	TRBV7-2	TRBJ2-7
TGTGCCAGCAGTTACTCGGCGCGGGACAGGGCGAGTGAAGCTTTCTTT	CASSYSARDRASEAFF	TRBD1	few	TRBV6-5	TRBJ1-1
TGCGCCAGCAGCCGGGACAGAATCTACGAGCAGTACTTC	CASSRDRIYEQYF	TRBD1	-	TRBV5-1	TRBJ2-7
TGTGCCAGCAGCTTAGGGGGGACAGGGGTACACTATGAGCAGTTCTTC	CASSLGGTGVHYEQFF	TRBD1	-	TRBV11-2	TRBJ2-1
TGTGCCAGCAGCGCCCCGGGGCCCACCGTAAATGAGCAGTTCTTC	CASSAPGPTVNEQFF	-	-	TRBV7-9	TRBJ2-1
TGTGCCACCAGTGATTCGAGGGGGCTCTATGGCTACACCTTC	CATSDSRGLYGYTF	TRBD1	few	TRBV24-1	TRBJ1-2
TGTGCCAGCCAATACCCCGGGACTAGCGGGTACGAGCAGTACTTC	CASQYPGTSGYEQYF	TRBD2	-	TRBV2	TRBJ2-7
TGTGCCAGCAGTCCAAGGACTAATTCCTACGAGCAGTACTTC	CASSPRTNSYEQYF	-	-	TRBV28	TRBJ2-7
TGTGCCAGCAGTGATAGGGGGGGAGATGCTAACTATGGCTACACCTTC	CASSDRGGDANYGYTF	-	-	TRBV27	TRBJ1-2
TGTGCCACCACCTCGGACGGGTATGAAAAACTGTTTTTT	CATTSDGYEKLFF	-	once	TRBV15	TRBJ1-4
TGTGCCAGCAGCCTAGAGGACAGGGCTTATAATTCACCCCTCCACTTT	CASSLEDRAYNSPLHF	TRBD1	-	TRBV7-2	TRBJ1-6
TGTGCCAGCAGTCGACAGGGTTGGGACACTGAAGCTTTCTTT	CASSRQGWDTEAFF	TRBD1	-	TRBV7-2	TRBJ1-1
TGTGCCAGCAGCTCGGACAGGGGGCGTTTGGAGACCCAGTACTTC	CASSSDRGRLETQYF	TRBD1	once	TRBV7-2	TRBJ2-5
TGTGCCACCAGCCCCGAGGCGGGGGCGGTTTCACCCCTCCACTTT	CATSPEAGAVSPLHF	-	-	TRBV15	TRBJ1-6
TGTGCCAGCAGCGACCGGGACTCCTTTAGTCACTATGGCTACACCTTC	CASSDRDSFSHYGYTF	-	-	TRBV9	TRBJ1-2
TGCGCCAGCAGCCAACTTTGGGCAGATACGCAGTATTTT	CASSQLWADTQYF	-	-	TRBV4-3	TRBJ2-3
TGTGCCAGCAGTTACTCGGGGCAGCCCCAGCATTTT	CASSYSGQPQHF	-	few	TRBV6-2/TRBV6-3	TRBJ1-5
TGCGCCAGCAGCTTGAGGACACAGGGCATGAACACTGAAGCTTTCTTT	CASSLRTQGMNTEAFF	-	-	TRBV5-1	TRBJ1-1
TGCAGTGCTAGTTTGTCGGGGCTTAACACTGAAGCTTTCTTT	CSASLSGLNTEAFF	-	-	TRBV20-1	TRBJ1-1
TGTGCCAGCAGCGACCGGGACAGGGCTTCGAACGAGCAGTACTTC	CASSDRDRASNEQYF	TRBD1	-	TRBV13	TRBJ2-7
TGTGCCAGCAGTCTCCCGAGCAGGAACACTGAAGCTTTCTTT	CASSLPSRNTEAFF	-	-	TRBV28	TRBJ1-1
TGTGCCAGCAGTTACCCGGGACGCTACGAGCAGTACTTC	CASSYPGRYEQYF	-	-	TRBV6-2/TRBV6-3	TRBJ2-7
TGTGCCAGCAGTCCTGTGAATGTCCTCGGAAAACTGTTTTTT	CASSPVNVLGKLFF	-	-	TRBV28	TRBJ1-4
TGTGCCAGCAGTGCCCCCAGTACAGGACCCATCAAGTACTTC	CASSAPSTGPIKYF	-	once	TRBV28	TRBJ2-4
TGCGCCAGCAGCCAAGACTGGGGCCCCCACTACAATGAGCAGTTCTTC	CASSQDWGPHYNEQFF	-	-	TRBV4-3	TRBJ2-1
TGCGCCAGCAGCCGGGAGGGACACCTGAACACTGAAGCTTTCTTT	CASSREGHLNTEAFF	-	-	TRBV5-1	TRBJ1-1
TGCGCCAGCAGCCCCGGGACAATGGATACGCAGTATTTT	CASSPGTMDTQYF	-	-	TRBV4-3	TRBJ2-3
TGTGCCAGTCTGCACCGGGGGCTCAACTATGGCTACACCTTC	CASLHRGLNYGYTF	-	once	TRBV19	TRBJ1-2
TGTGCCAGCAGCCAAGATCGGGTGCTGGGGGGAAACACCATATATTTT	CASSQDRVLGGNTIYF	-	once	TRBV3-1/TRBV3-2	TRBJ1-3
TGTGCCAGCAGCGTAGAGGGTGGGGACTACGGCACAGATACGCAGTATTTT	CASSVEGGDYGTDTQYF	TRBD2	-	TRBV9	TRBJ2-3
TGTGCCAGCAGCGTAGGGTCCGCCGAACAAGAGACCCAGTACTTC	CASSVGSAEQETQYF	-	once	TRBV9	TRBJ2-5
TGTGCCAGCAGCCCCCAGGGATTACCTTCCTACGAGCAGTACTTC	CASSPQGLPSYEQYF	-	-	TRBV5-5	TRBJ2-7
TGTGCCAGCAGTACCTTCCGACAGGATTTTATCACTGAAGCTTTCTTT	CASSTFRQDFITEAFF	-	once	TRBV6-6	TRBJ1-1
TGTGCCAGCAGCCCACAGGGAGAGACCCAGTACTTC	CASSPQGETQYF	-	-	TRBV7-9	TRBJ2-5
TGTGCCAGCAGCTCGGTGGGCGGGGATAACTATGGCTACACCTTC	CASSSVGGDNYGYTF	-	-	TRBV7-2	TRBJ1-2
TGTGCCAGCAGCCCACTCCCCAGGACTAGCGGGGTCAATGAGCAGTTCTTC	CASSPLPRTSGVNEQFF	TRBD2	-	TRBV7-9	TRBJ2-1
TGCAGTGCTAGTGGGGGAACCTACTACGAGCAGTACTTC	CSASGGTYYEQYF	-	-	TRBV20-1	TRBJ2-7
TGTGCCTGGAGTGTTTTGGGCAACGAGCAGTACTTC	CAWSVLGNEQYF	-	-	TRBV30	TRBJ2-7
TGTGCCAGCAGCGTAGGTAGGCGGGGGGTCACAGATACGCAGTATTTT	CASSVGRRGVTDTQYF	TRBD2	few	TRBV9	TRBJ2-3
TGTGCCAGCAGTTACTCTCAGGGGTCGGGCACTGAAGCTTTCTTT	CASSYSQGSGTEAFF	-	-	TRBV6-2/TRBV6-3	TRBJ1-1
TGTGCCAGCAGCCCCCCAGAGTCCCAAGAGACCCAGTACTTC	CASSPPESQETQYF	-	-	TRBV9	TRBJ2-5
TGTGCCAGTAGTATCGGCAGGGCGAAGAACACTGAAGCTTTCTTT	CASSIGRAKNTEAFF	-	-	TRBV19	TRBJ1-1
TGTGCCAGCAGTTATGTTCAGGGGGCTGAAGCTTTCTTT	CASSYVQGAEAFF	TRBD1	-	TRBV6-5	TRBJ1-1
TGTGCCAGCAGCTTAGGGACAGGGGCCAGAGGCTACACCTTC	CASSLGTGARGYTF	TRBD1	-	TRBV7-2	TRBJ1-2
TGTGCCAGCAATCAGGGACGATATAATGAAAAACTGTTTTTT	CASNQGRYNEKLFF	-	-	TRBV2	TRBJ1-4